The 17 T cell receptor beta chains presented below share a single source sample, sequenced in a study of sequential checkpoint blockade in melanoma. Specified treatment: randomized to nivolumab then ipilimumab (arm A) or the reverse (arm B). Method: immunoSEQ multiplex PCR; TCRdb's copy keeps in-frame clones and lacks some. This sample has some 31,000 clones, with about 88% found just once. Sequenced here: CD8+ T cells sorted from blood (inferred from file names), sampled from a patient given nivolumab and ipilimumab in sequence. These receptors originate from a human donor with melanoma.

The V gene is TRBV4-3, the J gene TRBJ2-5, with D tentatively TRBD1 (6 bases). The V end lost 1 base, the J end lost 5 bases, and 14 bases lay between the germline ends. This CDR3 is built from 15 residues. From germline, CDR1 is LGHNA and CDR2 YSLEER. CDR3 nucleotide sequence: TGCGCCAGCAGCCAAGCGCAGGGGCTAATGGAGACCCAGTACTTC. It is translated as CASSQAQGLMETQYF.

This chain joins TRBV6-5 and TRBJ2-7; weak D call: TRBD2 (5 bases). The CDR3 totals 11 residues. Germline assignment: CDR1 MNHEY and CDR2 SVGAGI. V shed 5 bases and J shed 7 bases, with 9 bases lying between them. CDR3 sequence (DNA): TGTGCCAGCAGTCCCGGGAAAGAGCAGTACTTC. As protein: CASSPGKEQYF.

The chain links TRBV7-9 to TRBJ2-7; no clear D gene. CDR3 length: 13 amino acids. Germline-derived CDR1 and CDR2 are SEHNR and FQNEAQ (reference sequence). The V end was cut by 1 base, the J end by 5 bases, with 9 bases between. CDR3 DNA sequence: TGTGCCAGCAGCTTAGGCGTCTTCGACGAGCAGTACTTC. Translating gives CASSLGVFDEQYF. The full variable domain, rest sourced from reference TRBV7-9 and TRBJ2-7, is DTGVSQNPRHKITKRGQNVTFRCDPISEHNRLYWYRQTLGQGPEFLTYFQNEAQLEKSRLLSDRFSAERPKGSFSTLEIQRTEQGDSAMYLCASSLGVFDEQYFGPGTRLTVT.

V usage is TRBV6-5 and J usage is TRBJ2-3; 9 bases map to TRBD1. The CDR3 length is 15 residues. Losses at the gene ends were 4 bases for V and 2 bases for J; bases not matched to a gene: 4. The V gene's germline CDR1 is MNHEY and CDR2 SVGAGI. The CDR3 protein is CASSFRTGATDTQYF. The CDR3 DNA follows: TGTGCCAGCAGTTTCCGGACAGGGGCCACAGATACGCAGTATTTT.

This clone was detected only once. V is TRBV4-3 and J is TRBJ2-2, with D maybe TRBD1 (5 bases). CDR1 is LGHNA, CDR2 YSLEER, per germline. This CDR3 is 13 amino acids long. Trimming took off 1 base at V and 11 bases at J, with 11 bases between the two ends. The CDR3 nucleotides read TGCGCCAGCAGCCAAGTGGGGCGCCCCGAGCTGTTTTTT. Residues: CASSQVGRPELFF.

V and J are TRBV9 and TRBJ2-7; weak D call: TRBD1 (6 bases). The CDR3 contains 14 residues. Per the germline V gene, CDR1 is SGDLS and CDR2 is YYNGEE. With 0 bases removed from V and 2 bases from J, the gap between germline ends came to 9 bases. This CDR3 is CASSVGDTTYEQYF. The CDR3 region has the DNA TGTGCCAGCAGCGTAGGGGACACAACCTACGAGCAGTACTTC. The full variable domain, its missing parts supplied by reference TRBV9 and TRBJ2-7, is DSGVTQTPKHLITATGQRVTLRCSPRSGDLSVYWYQQSLDQGLQFLIQYYNGEERAKGNILERFSAQQFPDLHSELNLSSLELGDSALYFCASSVGDTTYEQYFGPGTRLTVT.

The J gene is TRBJ2-2, the V gene TRBV6-1; 9 bases fit TRBD1. This CDR3 contains 16 residues. V lost 4 bases to trimming and J lost 4 bases; unmatched junction nucleotides: 7. Germline V gene sequence: CDR1 MNHNS, CDR2 SASEGT. The CDR3 DNA reads TGTGCCAGCAGTGGGACAGGGGTAGTTGTCACCGGGGAGCTGTTTTTT. This translates into CASSGTGVVVTGELFF.

Comment on this clone: Its ends do not fully match the called genes, so a read error is possible. In nucleotides, the CDR3 is TGTGCCAGCAGCTTATCACCCGGTAGCTCCTACAATGAGCAGTTCTTC. It translates to CASSLSPGSSYNEQFF. The chain recombines TRBV27 with TRBJ2-1, with unresolved D. Germline V gene lookup returns CDR1 MNHEY and CDR2 SMNVEV (reference sequence). CDR3 length equals 16 residues.

V is TRBV28 and J is TRBJ2-7; 8 nucleotides align to TRBD1. Trimming at V came to 6 bases and at J to 5 bases, leaving 9 bases not matched to a gene. Looked up from germline, CDR1 is MDHEN and CDR2 is SYDVKM. This CDR3 has 14 amino acids. The CDR3 protein is CASSPDRDIDEQYF. In nucleotides, the CDR3 is TGTGCCAGCAGCCCGGACAGGGACATCGACGAGCAGTACTTC.

The CDR3 DNA follows: TGTGCCAGCAGCTTACATCCAGGCTCTGGGGCCAACGTCCTGACTTTC. This codes for CASSLHPGSGANVLTF. The chain has TRBV7-2 and TRBJ2-6; D call uncertain. CDR3 length: 16 amino acids. V was shortened by 2 bases and J by 0 bases, with 8 bases between the two germline ends. The germline gives CDR1 SGHTA, CDR2 FQGNSA.

This clone was seen a handful of times. This chain uses TRBV27 with TRBJ2-7; weak D call: TRBD2 (6 bases). The CDR3 is made up of 15 amino acids. The V end was cut by 5 bases, the J end by 3 bases, with 17 bases between. Germline V gene lookup returns CDR1 MNHEY and CDR2 SMNVEV (reference sequence). The CDR3 sequence: CASSPTAGLLYEQYF. CDR3 bases: TGTGCCAGCAGTCCAACGGCGGGACTCCTCTACGAGCAGTACTTC.

The CDR3: CASREGKIHYGYTF. The CDR3, as DNA: TGTGCCAGCAGGGAGGGGAAAATTCACTATGGCTACACCTTC. The J gene is TRBJ1-2, the V gene TRBV2; D may be TRBD1 (5 bases). Trimming shortened V by 6 bases and J by 3 bases, and 14 bases separated the two germline ends. The CDR3 has 14 amino acids. CDR1 SNHLY and CDR2 FYNNEI come from the germline V gene.

This sequence joins TRBV27 and TRBJ1-1; 8 bases map to TRBD1. Germline V gene data show CDR1 as MNHEY and CDR2 as SMNVEV (reference sequence). The CDR3 loop spans 13 amino acids. V was pared by 3 bases and J by 4 bases, with 1 base of the junction left unmatched. Here the CDR3 DNA reads TGTGCCAGCAGTTTTACAGGGGGCACTGAAGCTTTCTTT. Amino acids: CASSFTGGTEAFF.

This chain uses TRBV9 with TRBJ2-1; TRBD2 is a possible D gene (6 bases). Germline V gene lookup returns CDR1 SGDLS and CDR2 YYNGEE. The germline V and J ends were trimmed by 0 bases and 0 bases, with 13 bases remaining between them. The CDR3 loop spans 17 amino acids. CDR3 sequence reads: CASSVGVAGSSYNEQFF. The CDR3 nucleotides are TGTGCCAGCAGCGTAGGGGTCGCCGGGAGCTCCTACAATGAGCAGTTCTTC.

This chain joins TRBV6-5 and TRBJ2-1, with TRBD2 identical over 9 bases. The trim removed 8 bases at V and 3 bases at J, leaving 5 bases unmatched. Looked up from germline, CDR1 is MNHEY and CDR2 is SVGAGI. The CDR3 runs to 14 residues. The CDR3 loop reads CASGASGNYNEQFF. For the CDR3, the DNA is TGTGCCAGCGGGGCTAGCGGGAACTACAATGAGCAGTTCTTC.

As regards this clone: The limits of the CDR3 on the DNA are not certain, so only TCRdb's listed CDR3 is given. J is TRBJ2-2 and V is TRBV27; the tabulated D call, TRBD1, remains unverified against the DNA. The germline gives CDR1 MNHEY, CDR2 SMNVEV (reference sequence). The CDR3 is 15 residues long, ends included. This chain's CDR3 is CASSFLAANTGELFF.

The chain uses TRBV5-8 and TRBJ1-5, with D unresolved. CDR3 length equals 14 residues. Germline V CDR1 and CDR2: SGHTS, YDEGEE. V lost 1 base to trimming and J lost 6 bases, with 11 bases between them. Here the CDR3 reads CASSLSVPIQPQHF. In DNA form, the CDR3 reads TGTGCCAGCAGCTTGTCGGTGCCCATTCAGCCCCAGCATTTT.